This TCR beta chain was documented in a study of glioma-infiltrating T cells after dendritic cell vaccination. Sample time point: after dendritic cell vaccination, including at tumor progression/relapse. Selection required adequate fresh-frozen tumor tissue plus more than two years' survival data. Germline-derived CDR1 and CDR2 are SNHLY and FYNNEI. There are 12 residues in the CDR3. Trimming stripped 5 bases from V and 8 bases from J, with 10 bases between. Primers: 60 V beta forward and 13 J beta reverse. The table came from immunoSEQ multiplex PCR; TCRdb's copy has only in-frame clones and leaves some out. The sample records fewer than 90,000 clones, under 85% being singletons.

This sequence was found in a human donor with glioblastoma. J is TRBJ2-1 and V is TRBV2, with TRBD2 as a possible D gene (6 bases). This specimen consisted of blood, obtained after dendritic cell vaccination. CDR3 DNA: TGTGCCAGCAGTCCGCGGAGGGATGAGCAGTTCTTC. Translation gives CASSPRRDEQFF. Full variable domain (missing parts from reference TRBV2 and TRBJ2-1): EPEVTQTPSHQVTQMGQEVILRCVPISNHLYFYWYRQILGQKVEFLVSFYNNEISEKSEIFDDQFSVERPDGSNFTLKIRSTKLEDSAMYFCASSPRRDEQFFGPGTRLTVL.